The 4 T cell receptor beta chains below come from one sample, sequenced in a study of circulating CD8 cells and anti-PD-1 response in melanoma. The QIAseq Immune Repertoire TCR panel built the libraries from roughly 15 ng of total RNA. TCRdb used MiXCR to reprocess the reads, holding one entry per CDR3 protein. The data hold about 300 distinct CDR3 sequences, with about 11% observed a single time. Sorting of live CD3+CD8+TCRalphabeta+ cells by PD-1 and/or TIGIT gave four subsets. The starting material was CD8+ T cells from PBMCs, obtained at baseline or after one month of anti-PD-1 therapy (not recorded which). The receptors were gathered from a human donor with melanoma.

Relative to its sample, this clonotype is medium-sized (0.01 to 0.1%). The J gene is TRBJ1-6, the V gene TRBV6-1; D ambiguous. This CDR3 is built from 12 residues. CDR1 is MNHNS and CDR2 is SASEGT in the germline V gene. Trimming stripped 6 bases from V and 8 bases from J, with 8 bases between. This CDR3 reads CASSLQYSPLHF. In DNA, the CDR3 is TGTGCCAGCAGCCTACAGTATTCACCCCTCCACTTT.

This chain connects TRBV20-1 to TRBJ2-1; TRBD2 aligns across 9 bases. V dropped 5 bases and J dropped 3; count of bases not matched to a gene: 14. From germline, CDR1 is DFQATT and CDR2 SNEGSKA (reference sequence). The CDR3 runs 17 residues. CDR3 loop: CSAGTGLATAHYNEQFF. The CDR3 nucleotides read TGCAGTGCTGGAACTGGACTAGCGACGGCGCACTACAATGAGCAGTTCTTC.

In this sample, this clonotype is large. The chain joins TRBV11-2 to TRBJ2-7; D call uncertain. Germline V gene sequence: CDR1 SGHAT, CDR2 FQNNGV. V was cut by 1 base and J by 3 bases, with 7 bases left in between. The CDR3 totals 13 residues. CDR3 residues: CASSLGVDYEQYF. CDR3 nucleotides: TGTGCCAGCAGCTTAGGTGTTGACTACGAGCAGTACTTC.

In its sample, this clonotype is large. V is TRBV23-1 and J is TRBJ2-5; D may be TRBD1 (6 bases). TRBV23-1 counts as an open reading frame of uncertain function. The V and J ends lost 3 bases and 0 bases respectively, with 17 bases between them. The CDR3 length is 17 residues. The CDR3 coding sequence is TGCGCCAGCAGTCATTCCAGGGGAAAGGAGCACCAAGAGACCCAGTACTTC. Its protein product is CASSHSRGKEHQETQYF.